Shown below are 7 T cell receptor beta chains from a single sample sequenced in a study of blood T cells in healthy people across ages. PCR was performed a second time for 7 to 11 cycles using a sample-barcoded 5' primer and a J-beta primer mix. TCRdb redid the calling of the 5' RACE reads with MiXCR, one entry per CDR3 protein. The repertoire has over 750,000 distinct CDR3 sequences, just under 25% of them found once; the top ten carry around 9.2%. These same data were also listed under a study on T cells of mothers and their children.

Sequencing was performed on blood. Receptor source: a boy aged 10-17 years in good health.

This clonotype has more than one count but fewer than ten. The V and J genes are TRBV28 and TRBJ2-1; 9 bases align to TRBD1. The CDR3 has 15 amino acids. V shed 5 bases and J 6 bases; nucleotides not matched to a gene: 8. Germline values: CDR1 MDHEN, CDR2 SYDVKM. Here the CDR3 DNA reads TGTGCCAGCAGTACACCGGGACAGGGAGTCAATGAGCAGTTCTTC. Translated, it gives CASSTPGQGVNEQFF.

This clonotype was counted only a few times. The chain employs TRBV12-3 or TRBV12-4 and TRBJ2-1; D gene ambiguous. Trimming shortened V by 6 bases and J by 0 bases, and 12 bases separated the two germline ends. This CDR3 has 15 residues. The CDR3 DNA reads TGTGCCAGCAGATCTCACGAACGCTCCTACAATGAGCAGTTCTTC. Translating it yields CASRSHERSYNEQFF.

Only a few counts were recorded for this clonotype. The chain joins TRBV7-9 to TRBJ1-1, with D unresolved. Germline V CDR1 and CDR2: SEHNR, FQNEAQ (reference sequence). This CDR3 region has 13 residues. Trimming removed 2 bases from V and 3 bases from J, with 7 bases in between. CDR3 sequence (DNA): TGTGCCAGCAGCTTACAGAGGGACACTGAAGCTTTCTTT. Protein: CASSLQRDTEAFF.

This clonotype was observed a handful of times. This chain uses TRBV4-1 with TRBJ2-4, with a possible D match to TRBD1 (6 bases). Per germline, CDR1 MGHRA and CDR2 YSYEKL. The CDR3 is made up of 15 amino acids. V gave up 0 bases and J gave up 6 bases, with 12 bases separating them. CDR3 sequence: CASSQEVRGRNIQYF. The CDR3, as DNA: TGCGCCAGCAGCCAAGAAGTCAGGGGCCGAAACATTCAGTACTTC.

This clonotype was observed a handful of times. The chain has TRBV7-2 and TRBJ1-2, with 9 nucleotides matching TRBD1. The trim removed 6 bases at V and 7 bases at J, leaving 3 bases unmatched. The CDR3 contains 12 residues. Germline assignment: CDR1 SGHTA and CDR2 FQGNSA. The CDR3 sequence is CASRGTGIGYTF. The CDR3 DNA reads TGTGCCAGCAGGGGGACAGGGATTGGCTACACCTTC.

This chain links TRBV29-1 with TRBJ2-1, with D perhaps matching TRBD2 (6 bases). The CDR3 totals 15 residues. The V end lost 4 bases, the J end lost 1 base, and 14 bases lay between the germline ends. Per the germline V gene, CDR1 is SQVTM and CDR2 is ANQGSEA. The CDR3, as DNA: TGCAGCGTTGCTGAGGGAGGAGCTTCCTACAATGAGCAGTTCTTC. Translated, it gives CSVAEGGASYNEQFF.

The chain has TRBV12-3 or TRBV12-4 and TRBJ1-2; possible D gene TRBD1, 5 bases. The CDR3 runs to 15 residues. Trimming stripped 7 bases from V and 2 bases from J, with 17 bases between. The CDR3 nucleotides are TGTGCCAGCACCGTCCGGGACTCATACAACTATGGCTACACCTTC. As protein: CASTVRDSYNYGYTF.